Detailed here is one T cell receptor beta chain. The V and J ends lost 8 bases and 3 bases respectively, with 17 bases between them. The CDR3 is 14 amino acids. Per the germline V gene, CDR1 is SEHNR and CDR2 is FQNEAQ (reference sequence). The sample originates from a study of blood T cell repertoires in COVID-19. Assay used: immunoSEQ multiplex PCR; TCRdb lists only in-frame clones, some missing. The top ten hold approximately 6.3% of the sample, which has approximately 23,000 clones, over 85% seen once. The V gene is TRBV7-9, the J gene TRBJ2-7; D possibly corresponds to TRBD1 (6 bases). The TCR originated in a woman older than 75 with active COVID-19. The sequencing input was peripheral blood. CDR3 DNA: TGTGCCAGCTCGCCAGGGGCAGGCTACTACGAGCAGTACTTC. Translating it yields CASSPGAGYYEQYF.